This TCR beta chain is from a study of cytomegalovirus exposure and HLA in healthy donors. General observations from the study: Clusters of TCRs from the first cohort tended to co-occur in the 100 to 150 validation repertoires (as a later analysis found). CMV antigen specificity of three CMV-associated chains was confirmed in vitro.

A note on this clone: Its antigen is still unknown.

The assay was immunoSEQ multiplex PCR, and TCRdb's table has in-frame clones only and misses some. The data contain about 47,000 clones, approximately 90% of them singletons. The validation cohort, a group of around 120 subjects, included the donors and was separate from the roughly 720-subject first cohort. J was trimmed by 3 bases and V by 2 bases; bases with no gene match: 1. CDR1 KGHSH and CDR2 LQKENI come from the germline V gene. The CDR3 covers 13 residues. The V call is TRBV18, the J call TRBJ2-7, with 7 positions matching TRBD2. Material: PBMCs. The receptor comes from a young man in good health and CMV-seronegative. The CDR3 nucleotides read TGTGCCAGCTCACCAGGGGGGGACTACGAGCAGTACTTC. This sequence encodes CASSPGGDYEQYF. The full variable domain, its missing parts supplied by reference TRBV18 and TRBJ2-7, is NAGVMQNPRHLVRRRGQEARLRCSPMKGHSHVYWYRQLPEEGLKFMVYLQKENIIDESGMPKERFSAEFPKEGPSILRIQQVVRGDSAAYFCASSPGGDYEQYFGPGTRLTVT.